The rows below give T cell receptor beta chains drawn from one sample of a study of T cell clones after liver transplantation. The assay was immunoSEQ multiplex PCR, and TCRdb's table has in-frame clones only and misses some. The data contain about 72,000 clones, more than 75% of them singletons. Here the sequenced sample was CD4+ T cells from blood, taken before liver transplant. All receptors come from a human donor who received a liver transplant. CDR3s leave out the opening cysteine and the closing phenylalanine or tryptophan. Each record gives: clone size, J gene, V gene, CDR3 protein. Expanded clones get a size class; other rows say once, few or many, or leave the size out.

>-|TRBJ2-1|TRBV9
ASSVGGGVSYNEQF
>-|TRBJ1-2|TRBV9
ASSVFDRGIDGYT
>-|TRBJ2-7|TRBV28
ASSLGGVAAYEQY
>once|TRBJ2-1|TRBV4-3
ASSQASGNSYNEQF
>-|TRBJ2-3|TRBV21-1
ASSKRLAGGTDTQY
>-|TRBJ2-3|TRBV25-1
AAGQGARDTQY
>few|TRBJ2-5|TRBV11-2
ASSLGSSGQETQY
>-|TRBJ1-2|TRBV30
AWSRPQGNYGYT
>-|TRBJ1-4|TRBV30
AWTEGVRLF
>once|TRBJ1-1|TRBV11-2
ASSLLGNTEAF
>-|TRBJ2-3|TRBV5-1
ASSLSGTTDTQY
>-|TRBJ2-1|TRBV15
ATSSGLAGRADEQF
>once|TRBJ1-5|TRBV19
ASSIGPPGKQPQH
>-|TRBJ1-2|TRBV19
ASSVDREAYYYGYT
>-|TRBJ1-1|TRBV5-1
ASSLSGGNFAEAF
>-|TRBJ2-7|TRBV7-9
ASAGLLLYEQY
>-|TRBJ2-3|TRBV9
ASSRVGGTDTQY
>once|TRBJ1-5|TRBV29-1
SVAGTGQTDQPQH
>-|TRBJ1-3|TRBV5-1
ASSLDREYNTIY
>-|TRBJ2-5|TRBV5-4
ASSSGLAGVTETQY
>-|TRBJ2-5|TRBV7-8
ASSLPERRTQY
>-|TRBJ2-7|TRBV19
ASSIGLAGGGPGYEQY
>-|TRBJ1-2|TRBV11-3
ASSFRQAGTNYGYT
>-|TRBJ2-7|TRBV19
ASSIGGTGGAEQY
>once|TRBJ2-2|TRBV5-1
ASSLAGVSTGELF